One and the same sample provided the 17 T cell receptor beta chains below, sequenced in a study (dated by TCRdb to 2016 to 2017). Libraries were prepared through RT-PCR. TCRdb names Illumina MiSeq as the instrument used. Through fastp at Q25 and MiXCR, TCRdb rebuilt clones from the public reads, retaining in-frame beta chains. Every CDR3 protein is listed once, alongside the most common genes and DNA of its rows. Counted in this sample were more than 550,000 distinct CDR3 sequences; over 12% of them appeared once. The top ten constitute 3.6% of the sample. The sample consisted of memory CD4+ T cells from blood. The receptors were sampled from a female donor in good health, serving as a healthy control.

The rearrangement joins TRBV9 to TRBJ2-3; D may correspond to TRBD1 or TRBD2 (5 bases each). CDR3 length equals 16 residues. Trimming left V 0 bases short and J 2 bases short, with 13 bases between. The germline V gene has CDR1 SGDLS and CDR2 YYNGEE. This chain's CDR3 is CASSVGLPGTTDTQYF. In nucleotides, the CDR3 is TGTGCCAGCAGCGTAGGGCTACCGGGGACCACAGATACGCAGTATTTT.

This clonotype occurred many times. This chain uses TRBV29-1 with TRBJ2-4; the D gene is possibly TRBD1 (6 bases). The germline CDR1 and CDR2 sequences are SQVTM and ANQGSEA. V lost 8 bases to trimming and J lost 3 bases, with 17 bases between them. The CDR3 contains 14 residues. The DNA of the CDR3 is TGCAGCTGGCGTTTACAGGGCCTCAAAAACATTCAGTACTTC. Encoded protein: CSWRLQGLKNIQYF.

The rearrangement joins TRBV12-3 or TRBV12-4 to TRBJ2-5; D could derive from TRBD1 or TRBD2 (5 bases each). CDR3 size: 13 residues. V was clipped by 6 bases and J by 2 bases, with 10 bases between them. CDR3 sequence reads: CASSTGAQETQYF. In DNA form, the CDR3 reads TGTGCCAGCAGCACCGGGGCACAAGAGACCCAGTACTTC.

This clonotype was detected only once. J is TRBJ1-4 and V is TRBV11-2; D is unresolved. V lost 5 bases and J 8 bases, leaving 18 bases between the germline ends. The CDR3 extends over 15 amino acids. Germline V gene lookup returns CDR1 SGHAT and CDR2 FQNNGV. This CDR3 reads CASSTRLTGEEKLFF. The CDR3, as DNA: TGTGCCAGCAGCACACGTCTCACTGGAGAGGAAAAACTGTTTTTT.

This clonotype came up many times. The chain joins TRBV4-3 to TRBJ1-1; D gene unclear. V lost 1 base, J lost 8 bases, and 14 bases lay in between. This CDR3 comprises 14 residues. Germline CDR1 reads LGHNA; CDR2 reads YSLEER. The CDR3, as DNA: TGCGCCAGCAGCCAAGGGTCTAGCCCCAGGGAAGCTTTCTTT. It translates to CASSQGSSPREAFF.

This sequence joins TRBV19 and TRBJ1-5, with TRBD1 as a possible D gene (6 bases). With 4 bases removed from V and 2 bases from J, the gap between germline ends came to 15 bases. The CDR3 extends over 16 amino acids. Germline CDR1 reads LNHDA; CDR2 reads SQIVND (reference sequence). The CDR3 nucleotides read TGTGCCAGTAGTAGGCAGGGGAGTAGGGGCAATCAGCCCCAGCATTTT. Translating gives CASSRQGSRGNQPQHF.

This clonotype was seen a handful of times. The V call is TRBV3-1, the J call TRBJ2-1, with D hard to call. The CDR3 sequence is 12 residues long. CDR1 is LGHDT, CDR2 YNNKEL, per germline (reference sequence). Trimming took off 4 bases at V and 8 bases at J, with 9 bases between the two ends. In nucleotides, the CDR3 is TGTGCCAGCAGCCGCGCGGTGGATGAGCAGTTCTTC. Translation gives CASSRAVDEQFF.

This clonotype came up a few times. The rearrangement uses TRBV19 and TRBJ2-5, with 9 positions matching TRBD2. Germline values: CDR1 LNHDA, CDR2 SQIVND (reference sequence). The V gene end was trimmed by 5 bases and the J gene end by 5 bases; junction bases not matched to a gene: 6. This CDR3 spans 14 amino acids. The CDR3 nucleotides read TGTGCCAGTAGTCTGCGGGAGGGCTTGGAGACCCAGTACTTC. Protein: CASSLREGLETQYF.

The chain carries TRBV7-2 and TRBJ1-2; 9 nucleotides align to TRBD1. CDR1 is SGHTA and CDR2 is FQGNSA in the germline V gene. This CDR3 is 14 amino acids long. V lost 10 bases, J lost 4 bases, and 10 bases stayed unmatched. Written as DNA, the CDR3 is TGTGCCACCCTAGGACAGGGGAGTTCCTATGGCTACACCTTC. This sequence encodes CATLGQGSSYGYTF.

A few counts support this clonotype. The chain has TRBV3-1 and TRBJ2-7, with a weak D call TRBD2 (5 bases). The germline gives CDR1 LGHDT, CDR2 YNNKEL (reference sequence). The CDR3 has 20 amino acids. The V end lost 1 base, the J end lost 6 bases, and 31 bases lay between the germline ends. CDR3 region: CASSQAKQAARRLSAVEQYF. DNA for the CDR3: TGTGCCAGCAGCCAAGCGAAGCAAGCGGCCCGGAGACTATCCGCAGTCGAGCAGTACTTC.

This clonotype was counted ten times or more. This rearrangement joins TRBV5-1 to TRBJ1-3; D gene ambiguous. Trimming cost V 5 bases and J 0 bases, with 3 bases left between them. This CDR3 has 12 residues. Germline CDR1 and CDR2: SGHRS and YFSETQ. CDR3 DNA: TGCGCCAGCAGGGACTCTGGAAACACCATATATTTT. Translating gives CASRDSGNTIYF. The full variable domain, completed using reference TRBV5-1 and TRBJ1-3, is KAGVTQTPRYLIKTRGQQVTLSCSPISGHRSVSWYQQTPGQGLQFLFEYFSETQRNKGNFPGRFSGRQFSNSRSEMNVSTLELGDSALYLCASRDSGNTIYFGEGSWLTVV.

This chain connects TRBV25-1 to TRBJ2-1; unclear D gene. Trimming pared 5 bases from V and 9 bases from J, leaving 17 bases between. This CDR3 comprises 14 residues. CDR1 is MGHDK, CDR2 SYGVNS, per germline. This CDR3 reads CASSRRAWLSEQFF. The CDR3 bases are TGTGCCAGCAGTAGGCGAGCCTGGTTGAGTGAGCAGTTCTTC.

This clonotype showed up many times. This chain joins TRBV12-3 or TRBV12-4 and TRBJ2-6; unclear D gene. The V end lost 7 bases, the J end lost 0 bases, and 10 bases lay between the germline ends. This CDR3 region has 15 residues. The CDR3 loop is CASKFSSSGANVLTF. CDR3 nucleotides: TGTGCCAGCAAGTTTAGCAGCTCTGGGGCCAACGTCCTGACTTTC.

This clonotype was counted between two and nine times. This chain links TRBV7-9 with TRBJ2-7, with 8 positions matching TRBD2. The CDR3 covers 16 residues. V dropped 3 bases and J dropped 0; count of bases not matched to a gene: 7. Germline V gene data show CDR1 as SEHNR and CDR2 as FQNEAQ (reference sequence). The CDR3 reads CASSLGSGSGSYEQYF. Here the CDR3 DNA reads TGTGCCAGCAGCTTGGGGAGCGGGAGTGGCTCCTACGAGCAGTACTTC.

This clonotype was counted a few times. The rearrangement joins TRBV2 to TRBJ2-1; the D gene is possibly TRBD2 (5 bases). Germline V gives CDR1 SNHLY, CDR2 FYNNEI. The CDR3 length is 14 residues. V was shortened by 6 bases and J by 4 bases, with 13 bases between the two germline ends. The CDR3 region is CASSASSQYNEQFF. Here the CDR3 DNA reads TGTGCCAGCAGCGCTAGCTCTCAGTACAATGAGCAGTTCTTC.

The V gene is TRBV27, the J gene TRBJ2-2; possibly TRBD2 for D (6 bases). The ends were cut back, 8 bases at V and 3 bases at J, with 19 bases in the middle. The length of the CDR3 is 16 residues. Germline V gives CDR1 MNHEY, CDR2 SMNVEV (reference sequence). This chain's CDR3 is CASRGGLARDTGELFF. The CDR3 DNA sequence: TGTGCCAGCCGCGGCGGGCTAGCGCGTGACACCGGGGAGCTGTTTTTT.

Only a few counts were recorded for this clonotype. The CDR3 protein is CASSLSGGLEEKLFF. The CDR3 DNA reads as TGCGCCAGCAGCTTGAGTGGGGGGTTGGAAGAAAAACTGTTTTTT. The chain employs TRBV5-1 and TRBJ1-4, with D maybe TRBD1 (5 bases). This CDR3 has 15 residues. Germline V gene lookup returns CDR1 SGHRS and CDR2 YFSETQ. V dropped 1 base and J dropped 8 bases, with 15 bases sitting between them.